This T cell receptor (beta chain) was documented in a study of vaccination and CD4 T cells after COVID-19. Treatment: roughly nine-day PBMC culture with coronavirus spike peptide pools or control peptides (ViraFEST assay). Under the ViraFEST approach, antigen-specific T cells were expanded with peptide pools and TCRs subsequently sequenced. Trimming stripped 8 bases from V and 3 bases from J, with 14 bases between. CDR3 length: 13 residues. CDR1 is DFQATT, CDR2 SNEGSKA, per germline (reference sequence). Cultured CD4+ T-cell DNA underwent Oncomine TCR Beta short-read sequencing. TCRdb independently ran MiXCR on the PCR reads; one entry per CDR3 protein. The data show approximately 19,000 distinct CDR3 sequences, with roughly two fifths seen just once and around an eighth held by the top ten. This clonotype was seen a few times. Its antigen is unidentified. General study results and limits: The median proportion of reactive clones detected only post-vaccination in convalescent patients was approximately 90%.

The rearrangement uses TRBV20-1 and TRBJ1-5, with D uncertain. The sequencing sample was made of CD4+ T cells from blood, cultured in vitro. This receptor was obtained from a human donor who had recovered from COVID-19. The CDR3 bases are TGCAGTCTGCGTCGTGACTACAATCAGCCCCAGCATTTT. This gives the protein CSLRRDYNQPQHF.